The 11 T cell receptor beta chains below come from one sample, sequenced in a study of radiation and T cells in renal cell carcinoma. Assay used: immunoSEQ multiplex PCR; TCRdb lists only in-frame clones, some missing. Found here are 94,000 or so clones, under 90% of them singletons; the top ten hold 6% to 7%. Time point defined: baseline pretreatment blood. The treatment was: 15 Gy SBRT to primary tumor, nephrectomy 4 weeks later. Here the sequenced sample was blood, taken from a patient whose treatment included radiotherapy and nephrectomy. The origin of the receptors is a man aged 55 to 70 with renal cell carcinoma.

V usage is TRBV28 and J usage is TRBJ2-3; 9 bases fit TRBD2. Germline-derived CDR1 and CDR2 are MDHEN and SYDVKM. Unmatched junction bases numbered 10, after V lost 2 bases and J lost 4 bases. The CDR3 is made up of 17 amino acids. The CDR3 loop is CASSLAWAGGGADTQYF. Written as DNA, the CDR3 is TGTGCCAGCAGTTTAGCCTGGGCGGGAGGGGGAGCAGATACGCAGTATTTT.

The chain recombines TRBV6-5 with TRBJ2-3; tentatively, D is TRBD1 (5 bases). The length of the CDR3 is 15 residues. Trimming removed 6 bases from V and 6 bases from J, with 19 bases in between. In germline, CDR1 is MNHEY, CDR2 SVGAGI. As DNA, the CDR3 is TGTGCCAGCAGCCCATCTGGGGCGAGTGGGGATACGCAGTATTTT. This codes for CASSPSGASGDTQYF.

This rearrangement joins TRBV5-1 to TRBJ2-3, with D unclear. The CDR3 contains 13 residues. The ends were cut back, 5 bases at V and 0 bases at J, with 7 bases in the middle. Germline V gene sequence: CDR1 SGHRS, CDR2 YFSETQ. CDR3 nucleotides: TGCGCCAGCAGGGGTCTTAGCACAGATACGCAGTATTTT. Amino acids: CASRGLSTDTQYF.

This clone turned up a few times. The chain links TRBV7-6 to TRBJ1-4, with TRBD1 as a possible D gene (5 bases). Germline V gene lookup returns CDR1 SGHVS and CDR2 FNYEAQ. The germline V and J ends were trimmed by 1 base and 4 bases, with 10 bases remaining between them. The CDR3 spans 15 residues. The CDR3 loop reads CASSLGGGSNEKLFF. CDR3 DNA sequence: TGTGCCAGCAGCTTAGGGGGCGGAAGTAATGAAAAACTGTTTTTT.

This chain connects TRBV18 to TRBJ2-5; the D gene is possibly TRBD2 (5 bases). CDR3 length equals 14 residues. Trimming removed 5 bases from V and 2 bases from J, with 12 bases in between. The V gene's germline CDR1 is KGHSH and CDR2 LQKENI. CDR3 protein: CASSSLRGQETQYF. DNA for the CDR3: TGTGCCAGCTCATCCCTGCGCGGGCAAGAGACCCAGTACTTC.

CDR3 protein: CASKGGHEQYF. The CDR3 DNA follows: TGTGCCAGCAAGGGGGGGCACGAGCAGTACTTC. This chain connects TRBV28 to TRBJ2-7, with D possibly matching TRBD2 (7 bases). Germline V gene lookup returns CDR1 MDHEN and CDR2 SYDVKM. V dropped 7 bases and J dropped 5 bases, with 9 bases sitting between them. The CDR3 covers 11 residues.

The chain joins TRBV4-2 to TRBJ2-2, with a tentative D call TRBD1 (6 bases). The V and J ends lost 4 bases and 2 bases respectively, with 11 bases between them. The CDR3 is 15 residues long. CDR1 is LGHNA, CDR2 YNFKEQ, per germline. CDR3 DNA: TGTGCCAGCAGCCCAACAGGGAGCAACACCGGGGAGCTGTTTTTT. As protein: CASSPTGSNTGELFF.

The rearrangement uses TRBV11-2 and TRBJ2-3; D is perhaps TRBD2 (5 bases). Trimming left V 0 bases short and J 6 bases short, with 25 bases between. The germline gives CDR1 SGHAT, CDR2 FQNNGV. CDR3 length: 19 amino acids. CDR3 residues: CASSLDLMRVASSSDTQYF. For the CDR3, the DNA is TGTGCCAGCAGCTTAGATCTAATGAGGGTGGCTAGCTCTTCGGATACGCAGTATTTT.

The V and J genes are TRBV4-1 and TRBJ2-3; 16 bases fit TRBD2. V dropped 1 base and J dropped 5; count of bases not matched to a gene: 6. Germline-derived CDR1 and CDR2 are MGHRA and YSYEKL. The CDR3 spans 18 residues. CDR3 residues: CASSQVGLAGGPLDTQYF. The DNA of the CDR3 is TGCGCCAGCAGCCAAGTGGGACTAGCGGGAGGGCCCCTAGATACGCAGTATTTT.

The rearrangement links TRBV7-9 to TRBJ2-3, with D maybe TRBD2 (6 bases). The V end was cut by 2 bases, the J end by 2 bases, with 11 bases between. The CDR3 loop spans 15 amino acids. Germline V gene data show CDR1 as SEHNR and CDR2 as FQNEAQ (reference sequence). The DNA of the CDR3 is TGTGCCAGCAGCTTAAACCCTAGCGTCACAGATACGCAGTATTTT. This gives the protein CASSLNPSVTDTQYF.

J is TRBJ1-1 and V is TRBV7-9, with D uncertain. The germline V gene has CDR1 SEHNR and CDR2 FQNEAQ (reference sequence). The germline V and J ends were trimmed by 2 bases and 1 base, with 8 bases remaining between them. CDR3 length: 14 residues. In nucleotides, the CDR3 is TGTGCCAGCAGCTTACTGAGGAAGAACACTGAAGCTTTCTTT. Residues: CASSLLRKNTEAFF.